This T cell receptor beta chain comes out of a study of T-cell memory formation after mild COVID-19. The TCR alpha and TCR beta cDNA libraries, bearing sample barcodes and UMIs, were generated by 5'RACE using constant-segment primers. TCRdb reprocessed the 5' RACE reads with MiXCR, giving one entry per CDR3 protein. The data hold about 470,000 distinct CDR3 sequences, with approximately 23% observed a single time. Study conclusions and caveats: CD4/CD8 balance characterized clones contracting day 15 to 85, and CD4+ skew characterized later expanders. CD4+ contracting clones lay mainly in CM and EM, CD8+ ones in EMRA.

Points on this clonotype: The target antigen is unknown.

Trimming cost V 6 bases and J 1 base; bases outside gene matches: 7. The CDR3 is 15 residues long. Per the germline V gene, CDR1 is SGHTA and CDR2 is FQGNSA. The sequence derives from an adult woman who had mild COVID-19 (a few samples of this study predate the infection). Cell type and time point are not known. This sequence joins TRBV7-2 and TRBJ2-3, with 7 bases identical to TRBD1. Sample: PBMCs or a T cell subset sorted from them (not recorded which). In DNA, the CDR3 is TGTGCCAGCAGAACCGGGCAGGGGGGCACAGATACGCAGTATTTT. It translates to CASRTGQGGTDTQYF.